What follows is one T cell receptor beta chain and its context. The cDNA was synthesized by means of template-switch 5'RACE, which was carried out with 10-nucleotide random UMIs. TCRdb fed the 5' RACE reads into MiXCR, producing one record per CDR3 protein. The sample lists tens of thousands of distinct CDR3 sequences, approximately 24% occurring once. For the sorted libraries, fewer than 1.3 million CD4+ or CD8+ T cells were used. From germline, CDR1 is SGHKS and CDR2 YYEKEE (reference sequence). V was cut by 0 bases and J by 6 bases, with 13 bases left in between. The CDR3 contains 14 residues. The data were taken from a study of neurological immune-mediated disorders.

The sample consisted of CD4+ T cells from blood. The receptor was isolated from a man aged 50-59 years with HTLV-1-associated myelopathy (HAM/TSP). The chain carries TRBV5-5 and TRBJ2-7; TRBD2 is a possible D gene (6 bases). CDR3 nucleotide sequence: TGTGCCAGCAGCTTGGGGTGGGCGGGGTTCGAGCAGTACTTC. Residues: CASSLGWAGFEQYF.